The sequence of this T cell receptor (beta chain) was determined in a study of cytomegalovirus exposure and HLA in healthy donors. Regarding the study as a whole: When the data were analyzed later, several of the most significant clusters appeared to be linked to common viral pathogens. Only CMV serostatus was available as immune exposure information. A highly shared variant cluster was judged a likely technical artifact. TCR beta V- and J-gene trimming, according to a later analysis, was linked to a missense DCLRE1C variant.

This clone was seen only a few times. Its antigen is unidentified. With 60 Vbeta and 13 Jbeta primers, the PCR was carried out. Libraries were prepared by immunoSEQ multiplex PCR; TCRdb keeps only in-frame clonotypes and omits some of them. Of 130,000 or so clones detected, 70% to 75% appear once; the ten largest clones hold over 2%. The material sequenced was PBMCs. This clonotype originated in a woman between 40 and 55 years old in good health and CMV-seropositive.

Written as DNA, the CDR3 is TGTGCCAGCAGTGCCGGACAGGGCGGAGACACCATATATTTT. It codes for CASSAGQGGDTIYF. This rearrangement joins TRBV25-1 to TRBJ1-3; TRBD1 aligns across 8 bases. This CDR3 is 14 amino acids long. The junction had 7 bases not matched to a gene; V was cut back by 4 bases and J by 8 bases. In germline, CDR1 is MGHDK, CDR2 SYGVNS.